These T cell receptor beta chains were read from a single sample in a study of cytomegalovirus exposure and HLA in healthy donors. Assay: immunoSEQ multiplex PCR; the TCRdb copy retains only in-frame clones and omits some. The sample includes 230,000 or so clones, around 90% of them seen just once. Sequenced material: PBMCs. These receptor sequences come from a girl aged 2-10 years in good health and CMV-seronegative. CDR3s include the opening cysteine and the closing phenylalanine or tryptophan. The D gene is left open where the match is weak. Rows give clone size only sometimes, using once, few, many, or a class for an expanded clone.

v_call	d_call	clone_size	j_call	cdr3_aa	cdr3_nt
TRBV19	NA	NA	TRBJ2-7	CASSIGGLEGYEQYF	TGTGCCAGTAGTATAGGCGGCCTCGAGGGCTACGAGCAGTACTTC
TRBV11-2	NA	NA	TRBJ2-7	CASSQEGSSYEQYF	TGTGCCAGCAGCCAAGAAGGGAGCTCCTACGAGCAGTACTTC
TRBV27	TRBD2	NA	TRBJ2-5	CASSLARGGGETQYF	TGTGCCAGCAGTTTGGCTCGGGGGGGAGGAGAGACCCAGTACTTC
TRBV7-9	NA	NA	TRBJ2-3	CASSLGGPDTQYF	TGTGCCAGCAGCTTAGGGGGGCCAGATACGCAGTATTTT
TRBV5-6	NA	NA	TRBJ2-7	CASRVPPTGDSYEQYF	TGTGCCAGCAGGGTCCCCCCGACAGGCGATTCCTACGAGCAGTACTTC
TRBV5-3	NA	NA	TRBJ2-7	CARSLDRRAYEQYF	TGTGCCAGAAGCTTGGACAGGCGAGCCTACGAGCAGTACTTC
TRBV6-5	NA	NA	TRBJ2-5	CASSTGETQYF	TGTGCCAGCTCAACGGGGGAGACCCAGTACTTC
TRBV10-2	TRBD2	NA	TRBJ2-5	CASRSLERDQETQYF	TGCGCCAGCAGGTCCTTGGAGCGGGATCAAGAGACCCAGTACTTC
TRBV5-6	TRBD1	NA	TRBJ2-7	CASSLFGQGSSYEQYF	TGTGCCAGCAGCTTATTCGGACAGGGTTCCTCCTACGAGCAGTACTTC
TRBV10-3	NA	once	TRBJ1-1	CAISEGGNTEAFF	TGTGCCATCAGTGAGGGGGGCAACACTGAAGCTTTCTTT
TRBV4-1	TRBD2	once	TRBJ2-1	CASSHPGGRNNEQFF	TGCGCCAGCAGCCACCCGGGGGGGCGGAACAATGAGCAGTTCTTC
TRBV11-1	NA	NA	TRBJ1-2	CASSPRGAGYTF	TGTGCCAGCAGCCCTCGGGGGGCTGGCTACACCTTC
TRBV18	TRBD1	few	TRBJ1-1	CASSPGQDTEAFF	TGTGCCAGCTCACCGGGACAGGACACTGAAGCTTTCTTT
TRBV9	TRBD1	NA	TRBJ1-5	CASSREDRVSGQPQHF	TGTGCCAGCAGCCGAGAGGACAGGGTTTCTGGTCAGCCCCAGCATTTT
TRBV7-6	TRBD2	NA	TRBJ2-2	CASSTGTSGPTGELFF	TGTGCCAGCAGCACCGGGACTAGCGGGCCGACCGGGGAGCTGTTTTTT
TRBV9	TRBD1	NA	TRBJ1-1	CASSPTRTGRTEAFF	TGTGCCAGCAGCCCCACCAGGACAGGGAGGACTGAAGCTTTCTTT
TRBV19	NA	NA	TRBJ1-4	CASSISWQEKLFF	TGTGCCAGTAGTATTTCCTGGCAGGAAAAACTGTTTTTT
TRBV2	TRBD2	NA	TRBJ2-3	CASSGSSGGARTQYF	TGTGCCAGCAGTGGGTCTAGCGGGGGGGCCAGGACGCAGTATTTT
TRBV2	TRBD1	NA	TRBJ1-2	CASRDRDSIYGYTF	TGTGCCAGCAGGGACCGGGACAGTATCTATGGCTACACCTTC
TRBV5-1	TRBD1	NA	TRBJ2-7	CASSLGTGNDEQYF	TGCGCCAGCAGTCTGGGGACAGGGAACGACGAGCAGTACTTC
TRBV9	NA	few	TRBJ1-1	CASSARQVGTEAFF	TGTGCCAGCAGCGCCCGACAGGTAGGCACTGAAGCTTTCTTT
TRBV6-5	TRBD2	NA	TRBJ2-1	CASIAGSSGRYEQFF	TGTGCCAGCATTGCCGGGTCTAGCGGGAGGTATGAGCAGTTCTTC
TRBV6-6	TRBD1	NA	TRBJ1-1	CASSPDRGGPNTEAFF	TGTGCCAGCAGCCCCGACAGGGGGGGCCCCAACACTGAAGCTTTCTTT
TRBV4-1	NA	NA	TRBJ1-3	CASSRNPGDSGNTIYF	TGCGCCAGCAGCCGAAACCCCGGGGACTCTGGAAACACCATATATTTT
TRBV10-1	NA	NA	TRBJ1-1	CASSDDRYTEAFF	TGCGCCAGCAGTGATGACAGATACACTGAAGCTTTCTTT
TRBV28	TRBD2	NA	TRBJ2-1	CASSSLSGGARNEQFF	TGTGCCAGCAGTTCCCTTAGCGGGGGGGCCAGGAATGAGCAGTTCTTC
TRBV27	NA	NA	TRBJ2-7	CASSLVGSSYEQYF	TGTGCCAGCAGTTTAGTCGGGAGTTCCTACGAGCAGTACTTC
TRBV15	NA	once	TRBJ2-7	CATSEEVGQDSHF	TGTGCCACCAGCGAAGAGGTGGGGCAGGACAGTCACTTC
TRBV20-1	NA	NA	TRBJ1-1	CSAGRGFEAFF	TGCAGTGCGGGGCGGGGGTTTGAAGCTTTCTTT
TRBV5-6	NA	once	TRBJ2-7	CASSLRTEEVIYEQYF	TGTGCCAGCAGCCTCAGGACAGAGGAGGTTATTTACGAGCAGTACTTC
TRBV15	NA	NA	TRBJ2-2	CATSLQAGELFF	TGTGCCACCAGCCTACAGGCCGGGGAGCTGTTTTTT
TRBV7-8	TRBD2	NA	TRBJ2-1	CASSARSGTSGGAREQFF	TGTGCCAGCAGCGCAAGGTCGGGGACTAGCGGGGGGGCTCGTGAGCAGTTCTTC
TRBV7-3	TRBD1	NA	TRBJ1-6	CASSLTGQSNSPLHF	TGTGCCAGCAGCTTAACGGGACAGAGCAATTCACCCCTCCACTTT
TRBV2	NA	NA	TRBJ1-5	CASSEEGNQPQHF	TGTGCCAGCAGTGAAGAGGGGAATCAGCCCCAGCATTTT
TRBV15	NA	NA	TRBJ2-2	CATSRDLSNTGELFF	TGTGCCACCAGCAGAGATCTCTCGAACACCGGGGAGCTGTTTTTT
TRBV6-5	NA	NA	TRBJ2-3	CASSYSTAYWADTQYF	TGTGCCAGCAGTTACTCGACGGCCTATTGGGCGGATACGCAGTATTTT
TRBV5-1	TRBD1	once	TRBJ1-2	CASTEGQGGYGYTF	TGCGCCAGCACGGAAGGACAGGGAGGCTATGGCTACACCTTC
TRBV15	NA	NA	TRBJ1-5	CATSRDSGGQPQHF	TGTGCCACCAGCAGAGATTCGGGGGGTCAGCCCCAGCATTTT
TRBV10-1	TRBD1	NA	TRBJ1-1	CASSQTGVTEAFF	TGCGCCAGCAGCCAGACAGGGGTGACTGAAGCTTTCTTT
TRBV28	NA	NA	TRBJ2-5	CASSLRQGIGETQYF	TGTGCCAGCAGTTTAAGGCAGGGTATAGGGGAGACCCAGTACTTC